The T cell receptor beta chain under discussion was sequenced for a study of T-cell memory formation after mild COVID-19. General study points: Contracting CD4+ clones were located mainly in CM and EM, and CD8+ clones in EMRA.

Comment on this clonotype: Its specificity is unknown.

Amplification by 5'RACE using constant-segment primers produced TCR alpha and TCR beta cDNA libraries that carried sample barcodes and UMIs. TCRdb itself ran the 5' RACE reads through MiXCR, one entry per CDR3 protein. The sample consists of fewer than 200,000 distinct CDR3 sequences, 15% to 20% of them appearing once. CDR1 is SGHVS, CDR2 FNYEAQ, per germline. With 5 bases clipped from V and 8 bases from J, the junction kept 9 bases outside the gene matches. The CDR3 totals 16 residues. The chain recombines TRBV7-6 with TRBJ2-2; TRBD2 aligns across 12 bases. The TCR comes from a man younger than 35 who had mild COVID-19 (a few samples of this study predate the infection). Cell type and time point are not known. The sequenced sample consisted of PBMCs or a T cell subset sorted from them (not recorded which). CDR3 protein: CASSPAPTSGGGELFF. For the CDR3, the DNA is TGTGCCAGCAGCCCCGCGCCGACTAGCGGGGGTGGGGAGCTGTTTTTT. The full variable domain, rest sourced from reference TRBV7-6 and TRBJ2-2, is GAGVSQSPRYKVTKRGQDVALRCDPISGHVSLYWYRQALGQGPEFLTYFNYEAQQDKSGLPNDRFSAERPEGSISTLTIQRTEQRDSAMYRCASSPAPTSGGGELFFGEGSRLTVL.